The T cell receptor beta chain under discussion was sequenced for a study of tumor-infiltrating lymphocytes in oesophageal squamous cell carcinoma. TCRdb independently ran MiXCR on the PCR reads; one entry per CDR3 protein. Among under 7,500 distinct CDR3 sequences listed, 12% to 15% were seen once. CDR1 is SSHAT, CDR2 FNYEAQ, per germline (reference sequence). The CDR3 runs 13 residues. This clonotype is judged large. One end of the junction varies from germline; a read error may be responsible. The chain employs TRBV7-7 and TRBJ2-5, with 10 bases aligning to TRBD1. The sequencing sample was made of normal esophageal tissue next to the tumor. The receptor was isolated from a male donor with esophageal squamous cell carcinoma. The CDR3 spells CASSSGQGETQYF. CDR3 DNA sequence: TGTGCTAGCAGCTCGGGACAGGGGGAGACCCAGTACTTC.